The rows below give T cell receptor beta chains drawn from one sample of a study of T cell changes during pregnancy in multiple sclerosis. Profiling relied on immunoSEQ multiplex PCR, and the TCRdb table lists in-frame clones only, not all of them. This repertoire shows tens of thousands of clones, 93% found once; its top ten account for approximately 1.7%. Material: peripheral blood, obtained after pregnancy. The receptors derive from a female donor with multiple sclerosis, enrolled in a pregnancy study. The CDR3 runs from the conserved cysteine through the conserved F or W. The order of the fields is clone size, J gene, CDR3 length, V gene, D gene, CDR3 protein, CDR3 DNA. The D gene is left open where the match is weak. Only part of the rows carry a size: once, few, many, or a class if the clone is expanded.

NA | TRBJ1-3 | 14 | TRBV7-9 | NA | CASSPAAAGNTIYF | TGTGCCAGCAGCCCCGCGGCGGCCGGAAACACCATATATTTT
NA | TRBJ1-5 | 14 | TRBV27 | TRBD1 | CASSLLTGGEPQHF | TGTGCCAGCAGTTTATTGACAGGGGGGGAGCCCCAGCATTTT
NA | TRBJ1-5 | 15 | TRBV5-6 | NA | CASSTRGDPNQPQHF | TGTGCCAGCAGCACCCGGGGGGACCCCAATCAGCCCCAGCATTTT
NA | TRBJ2-5 | 16 | TRBV18 | NA | CASTAVQSRTQETQYF | TGTGCCAGTACGGCGGTCCAGTCGAGGACACAAGAGACCCAGTACTTC
NA | TRBJ2-7 | 16 | TRBV7-6 | NA | CASSLVSGQGANEQYF | NA
NA | TRBJ1-1 | 13 | TRBV29-1 | NA | CSVDKGSGTEAFF | TGCAGCGTTGACAAGGGGTCTGGCACTGAAGCTTTCTTT
NA | TRBJ2-2 | 16 | TRBV7-9 | TRBD1 | CASSPARDRDTGELFF | TGTGCCAGCAGCCCTGCCCGGGACAGGGACACCGGGGAGCTGTTTTTT
NA | TRBJ1-1 | 14 | TRBV6-5 | NA | CASSQLLRTTEAFF | TGTGCCAGCAGTCAACTACTGAGAACCACTGAAGCTTTCTTT
NA | TRBJ2-7 | 13 | TRBV30 | NA | CAWSSGDLYEQYF | TGTGCCTGGAGCTCGGGGGATCTCTACGAGCAGTACTTC
NA | TRBJ2-6 | 15 | TRBV27 | NA | CASSSPSSGANVLTF | TGTGCCAGCAGTTCTCCGAGCTCTGGGGCCAACGTCCTGACTTTC
NA | TRBJ1-5 | 15 | TRBV6-1 | NA | CASIMGQQGNQPQHF | TGTGCCAGCATAATGGGGCAGCAGGGTAATCAGCCCCAGCATTTT
few | TRBJ2-3 | 18 | TRBV7-3 | NA | CASSLIPPGITSTDTQYF | TGTGCCAGCAGCTTAATTCCGCCAGGGATTACTAGCACAGATACGCAGTATTTT
few | TRBJ1-1 | 13 | TRBV7-6 | NA | CASSSDRNTEAFF | TGTGCCAGCAGCTCTGACAGGAACACTGAAGCTTTCTTT
NA | TRBJ2-3 | 17 | TRBV5-1 | TRBD2 | CASSPLLAGGEPDTQYF | TGCGCCAGCAGCCCGCTTCTAGCGGGAGGGGAGCCAGATACGCAGTATTTT
NA | TRBJ2-7 | 13 | TRBV4-1 | NA | CASSQGGTHEQYF | TGCGCCAGCAGCCAAGGGGGGACTCACGAGCAGTACTTC
NA | TRBJ2-7 | 15 | TRBV2 | TRBD2 | CASSEGTRGRYEQYF | TGTGCCAGCAGTGAGGGGACTAGGGGGAGATACGAGCAGTACTTC
NA | TRBJ1-1 | 14 | TRBV28 | NA | CASSLSGRNTEAFF | TGTGCCAGCAGTTTATCGGGTAGGAACACTGAAGCTTTCTTT